This T cell receptor beta chain was documented in a study of blood T cell repertoires in COVID-19. The V segment lost 8 bases and the J segment 7 bases; nucleotides outside the gene matches: 7. This CDR3 is built from 12 residues. CDR1 MNHEY and CDR2 SVGAGI come from the germline V gene. Some clones are missing from TCRdb's copy, which holds only in-frame ones; the method was immunoSEQ multiplex PCR. This sample yields approximately 100,000 clones, of which 84% are seen a single time; 6.6% belongs to the top ten. The source of this sequence is a woman between 50 and 59 years old with acute or convalescent COVID-19. The chain has TRBV6-5 and TRBJ1-2, with TRBD1 identical over 7 bases. Input material: peripheral blood. In DNA form, the CDR3 reads TGTGCCAGCGACAGGGTTACTTCTGGCTACACCTTC. Amino acids: CASDRVTSGYTF.